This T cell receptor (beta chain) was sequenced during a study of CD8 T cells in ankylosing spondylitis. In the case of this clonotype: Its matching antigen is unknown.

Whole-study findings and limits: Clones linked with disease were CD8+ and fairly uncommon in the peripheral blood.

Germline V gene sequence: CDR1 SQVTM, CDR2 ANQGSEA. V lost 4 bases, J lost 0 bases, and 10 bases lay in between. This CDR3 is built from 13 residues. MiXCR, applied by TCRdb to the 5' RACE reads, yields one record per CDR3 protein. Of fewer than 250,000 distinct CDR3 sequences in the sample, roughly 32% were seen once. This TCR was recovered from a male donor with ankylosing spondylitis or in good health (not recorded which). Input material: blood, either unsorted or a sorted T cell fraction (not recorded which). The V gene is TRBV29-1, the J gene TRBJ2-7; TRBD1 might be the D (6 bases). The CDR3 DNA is TGCAGCGTTGGGGGGCGGAACTCCTACGAGCAGTACTTC. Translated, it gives CSVGGRNSYEQYF.